Listed below are T cell receptor beta chains from one sample, sequenced in a study of a mutant IDH1 vaccine in newly diagnosed glioma. Produced via immunoSEQ multiplex PCR; TCRdb's table is partial and in-frame only. The repertoire holds about 88,000 clones, around 79% seen once, with about 5.3% in the top ten. Sequencing used PBMCs, obtained from a glioma patient treated with radiotherapy, temozolomide or both. The source of these receptors is a middle-aged man with glioma. Some clones in this sample may be carry-over from other donors' samples. Both conserved end residues are part of each CDR3. D genes are given only for firm matches. Expanded clones are given a class, and other clones once, few, many or no size at all.

j_call	v_call	d_call	clone_size	cdr3_nt	cdr3_aa
TRBJ2-1	TRBV7-8	NA	NA	TGTGCCAGCAGCTCGTCCCGGAGGACCTACAATGAGCAGTTCTTC	CASSSSRRTYNEQFF
TRBJ2-7	TRBV29-1	TRBD2	NA	TGCAGCGTTGAGGGGGGGGGAGTCCGCGAGCAGTACTTC	CSVEGGGVREQYF
TRBJ1-5	TRBV30	NA	NA	TGTGCCTGGAGTGTACGGGGGAATCAGCCCCAGCATTTT	CAWSVRGNQPQHF
TRBJ2-3	TRBV7-2	NA	NA	TGTGCCAGCAGCACCAGCACAGATACGCAGTATTTT	CASSTSTDTQYF
TRBJ1-1	TRBV6-6	NA	NA	TGTGCCAGCAGTCCCCCAGCGAACACTGAAGCTTTCTTT	CASSPPANTEAFF
TRBJ2-5	TRBV4-1	NA	NA	TGCGCCAGCAGCCAAAGGCCCCTAGGAGAGACCCAGTACTTC	CASSQRPLGETQYF
TRBJ2-5	TRBV9	NA	NA	TGTGCCAGCAGCGGGACTACGTCCCAAGAGACCCAGTACTTC	CASSGTTSQETQYF
TRBJ2-7	TRBV2	NA	NA	TGTGCCAGCAGGCCCCCTGAGGGGGGCCGCGATCTAGCCTACGAGCAGTACTTC	CASRPPEGGRDLAYEQYF
TRBJ1-5	TRBV6-6	NA	NA	TGTGCCAGCTCGGGAAACCAGGGATATCAGCCCCAGCATTTT	CASSGNQGYQPQHF
TRBJ2-2	TRBV10-2	NA	NA	TGCGCCAGCAGCGAAGTGGCCCCCGGGGAGCTGTTTTTT	CASSEVAPGELFF
TRBJ1-3	TRBV5-5	NA	NA	TGTGCCAGCAGCCTCAGTAATTCTGGGATCTCTGGAAACACCATATATTTT	CASSLSNSGISGNTIYF
TRBJ1-4	TRBV5-4	TRBD1	NA	TGTGCCAGCAGCTCTGGCATAGGGGGCGTGGGTGAAAAACTGTTTTTT	CASSSGIGGVGEKLFF
TRBJ2-5	TRBV7-9	NA	NA	TGTGCCAGCAGCTTCGATAGTCAAGAGACCCAGTACTTC	CASSFDSQETQYF
TRBJ1-5	TRBV6-1	NA	NA	TGTGCCAGCAGTGGAGTCGACAATCAGCCCCAGCATTTT	CASSGVDNQPQHF
TRBJ2-2	TRBV7-8	NA	NA	TGTGCCAGCAGCTCTCGGGACTCCCCGCCCGGGGAGCTGTTTTTT	CASSSRDSPPGELFF
TRBJ2-1	TRBV13	NA	NA	TGTGCCAGCAGCTTTCTAGCAGGGGAGGACGGGAATGAGCAGTTCTTC	CASSFLAGEDGNEQFF
TRBJ1-5	TRBV2	NA	NA	TGTGCCAGCAGTGAAACAGCTAGCAATCAGCCCCAGCATTTT	CASSETASNQPQHF
TRBJ1-2	TRBV14	NA	once	TGTGCCAGCAGCCAAGGTACAGGGCAGTGGGCCCTCTATACCTTC	CASSQGTGQWALYTF
TRBJ1-4	TRBV5-6	NA	NA	TGTGCCAGCAGCTACGTTGCAACTAATGAAAAACTGTTTTTT	CASSYVATNEKLFF
TRBJ1-1	TRBV19	NA	once	TGTGCCAGTAGTAACGGACGGGCGGGGACTGAAGCTTTCTTT	CASSNGRAGTEAFF
TRBJ2-3	TRBV7-9	TRBD2	NA	TGTGCCAGCAGCTTAGGACTAGCGGGGGCCCCCACAGATACGCAGTATTTT	CASSLGLAGAPTDTQYF
TRBJ2-7	TRBV13	TRBD2	NA	TGTGCCAGCAGCTCAAGACTAGCGGGGTCTGCCGAGCAGTACTTC	CASSSRLAGSAEQYF
TRBJ2-7	TRBV2	TRBD2	few	TGTGCCAGCAGTCGCCGACTAGCGGGAAACTCCTACGAGCAGTACTTC	CASSRRLAGNSYEQYF
TRBJ1-2	TRBV7-9	NA	NA	TGTGCCAGCAGCTTGGGGGGCGCCTATGGCTACACCTTC	CASSLGGAYGYTF
TRBJ2-3	TRBV7-7	TRBD2	NA	TGTGCCAGCAGCCCAGCGGGGGACACAGATACGCAGTATTTT	CASSPAGDTDTQYF
TRBJ1-6	TRBV5-1	NA	NA	TGCGCCAGCCGACTGGCGACTGGGGAAGCCCTCCACTTT	CASRLATGEALHF
TRBJ1-4	TRBV7-9	TRBD1	NA	TGTGCCAGCAGCTTAGAGGGGACAGTTCTGTTTTTT	CASSLEGTVLFF
TRBJ1-5	TRBV10-3	TRBD1	NA	TGTGCCATGGGACAGGGTGGTTATCAGCCCCAGCATTTT	CAMGQGGYQPQHF
TRBJ2-2	TRBV10-1	NA	few	TGCGCCAGCAACCCGGGCCCGCTTATTTACGCGAACACCGGGGAGCTGTTTTTT	CASNPGPLIYANTGELFF
TRBJ2-2	TRBV5-6	NA	NA	TGTGCCAGCAGCTTGGCCGGCCACACCGGGGAGCTGTTTTTT	CASSLAGHTGELFF
TRBJ2-3	TRBV2	TRBD1	once	TGTGCCAGCACTCCACAGGGGAGCACAGATACGCAGTATTTT	CASTPQGSTDTQYF
TRBJ1-2	TRBV2	NA	NA	TGTGCCAGCAGTGATCTTCAGGGATCCTATGGCTACACCTTC	CASSDLQGSYGYTF
TRBJ2-7	TRBV5-6	TRBD2	once	TGTGCCAGCAGCACCCGACTAGCGGGGGGCGGCTCCTACGAGCAGTACTTC	CASSTRLAGGGSYEQYF
TRBJ2-5	TRBV25-1	TRBD2	NA	TGTGCCAGCAGTGAATTAGGGAGCGGGGGCGGTGAGACCCAGTACTTC	CASSELGSGGGETQYF
TRBJ2-2	TRBV7-9	NA	NA	TGTGCCAGCAGCCCCCCTACCAGTAACACCGGGGAGCTGTTTTTT	CASSPPTSNTGELFF
TRBJ2-7	TRBV27	NA	once	TGTGCCAGCAGAGGCAGGAGCTCCTACGAGCAGTACTTC	CASRGRSSYEQYF
TRBJ2-1	TRBV4-1	NA	NA	TGCGCCAGCAGCCAAGCGGGGGGCCCCTACAATGAGCAGTTCTTC	CASSQAGGPYNEQFF
TRBJ2-1	TRBV7-9	TRBD1	few	TGTGCCAGCAGCTTGGGACAGGGAGGGGGTGAGCAGTTCTTC	CASSLGQGGGEQFF
TRBJ1-4	TRBV30	TRBD1	many	TGTGCCTGGAGGGACAGGGGTGCGTCTAATGAAAAACTGTTTTTT	CAWRDRGASNEKLFF
TRBJ1-3	TRBV30	NA	NA	TGTGCCTGGACCCAGTGTACTGGAAACACCATATATTTT	CAWTQCTGNTIYF
TRBJ2-7	TRBV7-2	NA	NA	TGTGCCAGCAGCTCGGGTCTCGCCCGGGACGGTTACGAGCAGTACTTC	CASSSGLARDGYEQYF
TRBJ1-1	TRBV6-5	NA	once	TGTGCCAGCAGTTACTCCGGGGTGGGCGAAGCTTTCTTT	CASSYSGVGEAFF
TRBJ1-4	TRBV9	TRBD1	NA	TGTGCCAGCAGCGTAGGAGTGACAGGGGGCTCTAATGAAAAACTGTTTTTT	CASSVGVTGGSNEKLFF
TRBJ2-2	TRBV6-5	NA	once	TGTGCCAGCGGAGACGGCGTAAACACCGGGGAGCTGTTTTTT	CASGDGVNTGELFF
TRBJ1-2	TRBV5-6	NA	NA	TGTGCCAGCAGCTCCCGGCGGGCAGGGAGGGTCTATGGCTACACCTTC	CASSSRRAGRVYGYTF
TRBJ2-1	TRBV11-1	TRBD1	NA	TGTGCCAGCAGTTCCGACAGGGGCTCCTACAATGAGCAGTTCTTC	CASSSDRGSYNEQFF
TRBJ1-2	TRBV18	NA	NA	TGTGCCAGCTCACTGGTCGCCGGGACAAAACCTAACTATGGCTACACCTTC	CASSLVAGTKPNYGYTF
TRBJ2-5	TRBV2	TRBD1	NA	TGTGCCAGCACCCTGACAGGGGAAGAGACCCAGTACTTC	CASTLTGEETQYF
TRBJ2-7	TRBV10-3	NA	NA	TGTGCCATCAGTGACAGGTCCAGCGGCTCCTACGAGCAGTACTTC	CAISDRSSGSYEQYF
TRBJ2-7	TRBV6-6	NA	NA	TGTGCCAGCAGTTACGGTTGGTCGGGACCGAGTTACGAGCAGTACTTC	CASSYGWSGPSYEQYF
TRBJ1-1	TRBV2	NA	NA	TGTGCCAGCAGCACCAGGGGGAACACTGAAGCTTTCTTT	CASSTRGNTEAFF
TRBJ2-5	TRBV14	NA	NA	TGTGCCAGCAGCCAGTACGGACTCCAAGAGACCCAGTACTTC	CASSQYGLQETQYF
TRBJ1-5	TRBV2	TRBD1	NA	TGTGCCAGCAAGGGACAGGTCAATCAGCCCCAGCATTTT	CASKGQVNQPQHF
TRBJ1-2	TRBV30	NA	few	TGTGCCTGGAGTGCCGGGGATGGCTACACCTTC	CAWSAGDGYTF
TRBJ2-5	TRBV5-1	NA	NA	TGCGCCAGCAGAGGTACAGGGGAGACCCAGTACTTC	CASRGTGETQYF
TRBJ2-2	TRBV13	TRBD2	NA	TGTGCCAGCAGCTTTCGGGGGGGCCTCGGACCCGGGGAGCTGTTTTTT	CASSFRGGLGPGELFF
TRBJ2-5	TRBV2	NA	once	TGTGCCAGCAAGACCAGTGGGGGGGGCCCCCAAGAGACCCAGTACTTC	CASKTSGGGPQETQYF
TRBJ1-2	TRBV29-1	NA	NA	TGCAGCGGGGGGAGCCAACAGGGAAGGGGGGATGGCTACACCTTC	CSGGSQQGRGDGYTF